This T cell receptor beta chain was found in a study of blood T cell repertoires in COVID-19. Study overall: Italy, Spain and the United States were the sources of the convalescent and acute COVID-19 samples. T cells, B-cell-depleted T cells, or PBMCs provided the cDNA or gDNA that served as material.

How the authors handled the data: Amplifying reference gene primers gave estimates of nucleated cell counts. The data were produced by immunoSEQ multiplex PCR, yet TCRdb's version contains in-frame clones alone and is incomplete. That table is the source of V, J and clone size, and D and trimming were worked out from the DNA. Among over 200,000 clones listed, more than 75% were seen once. Germline V lookup: CDR1 MGHDK, CDR2 SYGVNS. The CDR3 consists of 14 residues. Trimming took off 6 bases at V and 4 bases at J, with 10 bases between the two ends. The source is a woman aged 40-49 years with acute or convalescent COVID-19. Sequences were obtained from peripheral blood. The chain joins TRBV25-1 to TRBJ2-6; D might be TRBD1 (5 bases). CDR3 DNA: TGTGCCAGCAGCGCAGGGTACGGGGCCAACGTCCTGACTTTC. Residues: CASSAGYGANVLTF.